Listed here are 30 T cell receptor beta chains from one sample, sequenced in a study of spatial heterogeneity in lung cancer (dated by TCRdb to the late 2010s). The time point label of this sample denotes: sample taken at primary tumor resection. Libraries came from 5' RACE. Sequencing used a NextSeq 500. TCRdb trimmed public reads at Q25 via fastp, called clones via MiXCR and kept in-frame beta chains. Rows are combined by CDR3 protein, so each entry shows the most common genes and DNA. The sample table lists about 48,000 distinct CDR3 sequences, under 6% of them with a count of one. The top ten hold around 10% of the sample. Specimen: PBMCs, collected at surgery. These receptors were taken from a male donor with early-stage non-small cell lung cancer.

This clonotype appeared many times. The rearrangement links TRBV28 to TRBJ1-5; 8 nucleotides align to TRBD1. V trimming: 5 bases; J trimming: 0 bases; junction bases outside the gene matches: 6. The CDR3 length is 16 residues. CDR1 and CDR2 (germline): MDHEN, SYDVKM. CDR3 sequence (DNA): TGTGCCAGCAGTCCGACAGGGGAGGGTAGCAATCAGCCCCAGCATTTT. Protein product: CASSPTGEGSNQPQHF.

This clonotype was counted ten times or more. The chain uses TRBV9 and TRBJ2-7; tentatively, D is TRBD2 (6 bases). The CDR3 runs 15 residues. Trimming removed 1 base at V and 0 bases at J, with 11 bases between. Germline CDR1 is SGDLS and CDR2 is YYNGEE. The CDR3 DNA sequence: TGTGCCAGCAGCGTATTCGGGGGAGACTCCTACGAGCAGTACTTC. Protein: CASSVFGGDSYEQYF.

The V and J genes are TRBV11-2 and TRBJ1-2; tentative D call: TRBD1 (6 bases). Germline V CDR1 and CDR2: SGHAT, FQNNGV. Between the trimmed V and J ends, which lost 4 bases and 0 bases, there was a span of 12 bases. The CDR3 totals 15 residues. The CDR3 loop reads CASSSWTEPNYGYTF. CDR3 nucleotide sequence: TGTGCCAGCAGCTCGTGGACAGAACCTAACTATGGCTACACCTTC.

The sample holds many counts of this clonotype. The chain links TRBV7-9 to TRBJ1-1; D is unresolved. This CDR3 has 11 residues. With 5 bases removed from V and 11 bases from J, the gap between germline ends came to 12 bases. Germline V CDR1 and CDR2: SEHNR, FQNEAQ (reference sequence). CDR3 DNA: TGTGCCAGCAGCCTCAAGGACTGGGCTTTCTTT. It yields the protein CASSLKDWAFF.

This clonotype was recorded many times. This rearrangement joins TRBV24-1 to TRBJ2-3, with D possibly TRBD2 on 7 matching bases. Germline assignment: CDR1 KGHDR and CDR2 SFDVKD. This CDR3 has 13 residues. Trimming cost V 4 bases and J 7 bases, with 11 bases left between them. The CDR3 here is CATSDGGRNTQYF. DNA for the CDR3: TGTGCCACCAGTGACGGGGGGCGGAATACGCAGTATTTT.

This clonotype was observed many times. The chain recombines TRBV29-1 with TRBJ2-3, with a possible D match to TRBD2 (6 bases). Germline loops: CDR1 SQVTM, CDR2 ANQGSEA. Trimming removed 3 bases at V and 4 bases at J, with 14 bases between. CDR3 length equals 14 residues. The CDR3 spells CSVEPREKPDTQYF. CDR3 sequence (DNA): TGCAGCGTTGAGCCCCGGGAGAAGCCAGATACGCAGTATTTT.

This clonotype has a handful of counts. The V call is TRBV28, the J call TRBJ1-4, with D possibly being TRBD1 (6 bases). V lost 5 bases and J 0 bases, leaving 16 bases between the germline ends. Germline V lookup: CDR1 MDHEN, CDR2 SYDVKM. The CDR3 contains 17 residues. The CDR3 reads CASSPGELTATNEKLFF. The CDR3 coding sequence is TGTGCCAGCAGTCCAGGGGAACTCACTGCAACTAATGAAAAACTGTTTTTT.

This clonotype was recorded at least ten times. V gene TRBV4-3 combines with J gene TRBJ1-3; D not certain. Germline CDR1 is LGHNA and CDR2 is YSLEER. The CDR3 runs 15 residues. The ends were cut back, 2 bases at V and 2 bases at J, with 10 bases in the middle. CDR3 nucleotide sequence: TGCGCCAGCAGCCAAAGTCTAATGGCTGGAAACACCATATATTTT. Translated, it gives CASSQSLMAGNTIYF.

Concerning this clonotype itself: This sequence may be a read error, since a much larger clone differs from it by one base. This chain uses TRBV7-9 with TRBJ2-1, with 15 positions matching TRBD2. Germline assignment: CDR1 SEHNR and CDR2 FQNEAQ (reference sequence). The CDR3 contains 15 residues. This CDR3 reads CVSSWTSGRASEQFF. The CDR3 DNA reads TGTGTCAGCAGCTGGACTAGCGGGAGGGCCAGTGAGCAGTTCTTC.

The chain has TRBV5-6 and TRBJ2-5; TRBD2 might be the D (6 bases). Germline values: CDR1 SGHDT, CDR2 YYEEEE. Trimming removed 0 bases at V and 5 bases at J, with 8 bases between. This CDR3 is 13 amino acids long. Here the CDR3 DNA reads TGTGCCAGCAGCTTGGGACGGGAGGAGACCCAGTACTTC. It is translated as CASSLGREETQYF. Full variable domain (outside the CDR3, taken from reference TRBV5-6 and TRBJ2-5): DAGVTQSPTHLIKTRGQQVTLRCSPKSGHDTVSWYQQALGQGPQFIFQYYEEEERQRGNFPDRFSGHQFPNYSSELNVNALLLGDSALYLCASSLGREETQYFGPGTRLLVL.

This clonotype occurred many times. The chain employs TRBV29-1 and TRBJ2-7; D gene unclear. With 3 bases removed from V and 3 bases from J, the gap between germline ends came to 12 bases. Germline CDR1 is SQVTM and CDR2 is ANQGSEA. This CDR3 contains 13 residues. The DNA for the CDR3 is TGCAGCGTTGACACGGGTTCCCGCTACGAGCAGTACTTC. Residues: CSVDTGSRYEQYF.

The table lists this clonotype with a few counts. This sequence joins TRBV18 and TRBJ2-7, with 8 bases that match TRBD1. Germline V CDR1 and CDR2: KGHSH, LQKENI. J was trimmed by 0 bases and V by 0 bases; bases with no gene match: 4. The CDR3 loop spans 16 amino acids. This chain's CDR3 is CASSPPGQAFSYEQYF. CDR3 in DNA: TGTGCCAGCTCACCACCGGGACAGGCCTTCTCCTACGAGCAGTACTTC.

Ten or more counts support this clonotype. J is TRBJ2-2 and V is TRBV4-2; D remains ambiguous. This CDR3 has 15 amino acids. Germline V CDR1 and CDR2: LGHNA, YNFKEQ. V was trimmed by 0 bases and J by 6 bases, leaving 11 bases between them. The CDR3 loop is CASSQDGTQPGELFF. CDR3 DNA: TGTGCCAGCAGCCAAGATGGAACCCAACCCGGGGAGCTGTTTTTT.

This clonotype was seen at least ten times. V gene TRBV5-1 combines with J gene TRBJ2-7, with 7 bases lining up with TRBD2. CDR1 and CDR2 (germline): SGHRS, YFSETQ. V shed 0 bases and J 0 bases; nucleotides not matched to a gene: 6. The CDR3 extends over 16 amino acids. In DNA form, the CDR3 reads TGCGCCAGCAGCTTGGTCGGTCCTAGCGGCTCCTACGAGCAGTACTTC. It specifies CASSLVGPSGSYEQYF.

The chain is built from TRBV6-1 and TRBJ1-2, with D possibly being TRBD1 (6 bases). CDR3 length: 17 residues. CDR1 and CDR2 (germline): MNHNS, SASEGT. Trimming shortened V by 2 bases and J by 4 bases, and 20 bases separated the two germline ends. This CDR3 is CASSERFSTPGAYGYTF. CDR3 coding DNA: TGTGCCAGCAGTGAAAGGTTCTCCACGCCGGGGGCCTATGGCTACACCTTC.

Many counts were recorded for this clonotype. The rearrangement links TRBV5-6 to TRBJ2-3; 12 bases agree with TRBD2. Germline values: CDR1 SGHDT, CDR2 YYEEEE. This CDR3 is 17 amino acids long. V lost 0 bases and J lost 2; bases outside the gene matches: 4. The CDR3 region has the DNA TGTGCCAGCAGCTTGGGTGGGACTAGCGGGTTCACAGATACGCAGTATTTT. Protein sequence: CASSLGGTSGFTDTQYF.

This clonotype came up many times. This chain links TRBV19 with TRBJ2-1; tentatively, D is TRBD1 (6 bases). CDR3 size: 15 residues. Germline CDR1 LNHDA, CDR2 SQIVND (reference sequence). The germline V and J ends were trimmed by 5 bases and 4 bases, with 15 bases remaining between them. CDR3 DNA sequence: TGTGCCAGTAGTCCCTCGACAGGAAGTTACAATGAGCAGTTCTTC. This gives the protein CASSPSTGSYNEQFF.

This clonotype was seen at least ten times. The chain carries TRBV7-2 and TRBJ2-7; TRBD1 might be the D (6 bases). V shed 4 bases and J shed 0 bases, with 16 bases lying between them. Germline V CDR1 and CDR2: SGHTA, FQGNSA. CDR3 length: 16 amino acids. CDR3 loop: CASSYPTGSPSYEQYF. The CDR3 DNA is TGTGCCAGCAGCTACCCGACAGGCTCCCCCTCCTACGAGCAGTACTTC.

This clonotype was recorded at least ten times. The V and J genes are TRBV12-3 or TRBV12-4 and TRBJ2-1, with a possible D match to TRBD2 (6 bases). The CDR3 runs to 17 residues. V lost 1 base to trimming and J lost 0 bases, with 13 bases between them. The CDR3: CASSLVVGGDSYNEQFF. CDR3 nucleotides: TGTGCCAGCAGTTTAGTGGTCGGGGGAGACTCCTACAATGAGCAGTTCTTC.

This clonotype was seen at least ten times. J is TRBJ1-1 and V is TRBV20-1; D is undetermined. The CDR3 spans 13 residues. Trimming shortened V by 0 bases and J by 1 base, and 6 bases separated the two germline ends. CDR1 and CDR2 from the germline V gene are DFQATT and SNEGSKA (reference sequence). CDR3 sequence reads: CSARENSNTEAFF. CDR3 DNA sequence: TGCAGTGCTAGAGAGAACTCGAACACTGAAGCTTTCTTT.

This clonotype is medium-sized (0.01 to 0.1%) by share. The genes are TRBV5-6 and TRBJ2-7; 11 nucleotides line up with TRBD2. Germline trimming cut 7 bases from V and 2 bases from J; bases unmatched to any gene: 14. The germline V gene encodes CDR1 SGHDT and CDR2 YYEEEE. The CDR3 is 17 residues long. CDR3 in amino acids: CASFRRLGTSGTYEQYF. The CDR3 DNA sequence: TGTGCCAGCTTCAGACGATTGGGGACTAGCGGCACCTACGAGCAGTACTTC.

The chain couples TRBV6-2 or TRBV6-3 to TRBJ2-2; 8 bases fit TRBD1. V shed 5 bases, J shed 5 bases, and the junction held 1 base outside the gene matches. Germline CDR1 MNHEY, CDR2 SVGEGT. This CDR3 is built from 13 residues. The CDR3 reads CASSDRGTGELFF. The DNA for the CDR3 is TGTGCCAGCAGTGACAGGGGAACCGGGGAGCTGTTTTTT.

In its sample, this clonotype was seen many times. The chain recombines TRBV7-9 with TRBJ2-1; TRBD2 aligns across 9 bases. Trimming cost V 1 base and J 9 bases; bases outside gene matches: 7. CDR1 and CDR2 from the germline V gene are SEHNR and FQNEAQ (reference sequence). CDR3 length: 15 amino acids. CDR3 sequence (DNA): TGTGCCAGCAGCTTAGACGCGGGAGGGGTAGCTGAGCAGTTCTTC. Protein product: CASSLDAGGVAEQFF. Based on the CDR3 plus reference TRBV7-9 and TRBJ2-1, the full variable domain is DTGVSQNPRHKITKRGQNVTFRCDPISEHNRLYWYRQTLGQGPEFLTYFQNEAQLEKSRLLSDRFSAERPKGSFSTLEIQRTEQGDSAMYLCASSLDAGGVAEQFFGPGTRLTVL.

This clonotype was detected ten times or more. The chain is built from TRBV19 and TRBJ2-1, with a possible D match to TRBD2 (7 bases). Germline assignment: CDR1 LNHDA and CDR2 SQIVND (reference sequence). The V end was cut by 6 bases, the J end by 4 bases, with 19 bases between. This CDR3 region has 16 residues. For the CDR3, the DNA is TGTGCCAGTAGGTTGACACGGGGGGCCGGGTACAATGAGCAGTTCTTC. It translates to CASRLTRGAGYNEQFF. Variable domain in full (rest from reference TRBV19 and TRBJ2-1): DGGITQSPKYLFRKEGQNVTLSCEQNLNHDAMYWYRQDPGQGLRLIYYSQIVNDFQKGDIAEGYSVSREKKESFPLTVTSAQKNPTAFYLCASRLTRGAGYNEQFFGPGTRLTVL.

The chain has TRBV27 and TRBJ1-1; 8 bases line up with TRBD1. Per germline, CDR1 MNHEY and CDR2 SMNVEV (reference sequence). The V and J ends lost 4 bases and 6 bases, in that order; junction bases with no gene match: 10. CDR3 length equals 15 residues. CDR3 DNA: TGTGCCAGCAGTTCCGGGAGACAGGGGTATGCTGAAGCTTTCTTT. It encodes CASSSGRQGYAEAFF.

This clonotype was seen many times. This sequence joins TRBV7-2 and TRBJ1-6; D gene unclear. V lost 5 bases and J lost 10, with 15 bases in between. This CDR3 is built from 14 residues. Germline CDR1 SGHTA, CDR2 FQGNSA. This chain's CDR3 is CASSGGPEWSPLHF. The CDR3 DNA sequence: TGTGCCAGCAGCGGCGGCCCGGAGTGGTCACCCCTCCACTTT. Supplemented by reference TRBV7-2 and TRBJ1-6, the full variable domain reads GAGVSQSPSNKVTEKGKDVELRCDPISGHTALYWYRQSLGQGLEFLIYFQGNSAPDKSGLPSDRFSAERTGGSVSTLTIQRTQQEDSAVYLCASSGGPEWSPLHFGNGTRLTVT.

The chain employs TRBV7-9 and TRBJ2-3; 11 nucleotides line up with TRBD2. Germline lookup yields CDR1 SEHNR and CDR2 FQNEAQ (reference sequence). V gave up 4 bases and J gave up 4 bases; unmatched junction bases: 4. There are 15 residues in the CDR3. CDR3: CASSSSSGRSDTQYF. CDR3 bases: TGTGCCAGCAGCTCGTCTAGCGGGAGGTCAGATACGCAGTATTTT.

This clonotype came up many times. The genes are TRBV2 and TRBJ2-4; the D gene could be TRBD1 or TRBD2 (5 bases each). Germline lookup yields CDR1 SNHLY and CDR2 FYNNEI. This CDR3 contains 14 residues. V gave up 11 bases and J gave up 0 bases, with 14 bases separating them. The CDR3: CASSRDGAKNIQYF. DNA of the CDR3: TGTGCCTCATCACGGGACGGAGCCAAAAACATTCAGTACTTC.

This clonotype was seen at least ten times. This chain joins TRBV6-2 or TRBV6-3 and TRBJ2-5; TRBD2 matches at 7 bases. CDR1 is MNHEY, CDR2 SVGEGT, per germline. The length of the CDR3 is 17 residues. Unmatched junction bases numbered 7, after V lost 0 bases and J lost 0 bases. The CDR3 is CASSYSILAEYQETQYF. DNA of the CDR3: TGTGCCAGCAGTTACTCGATCCTAGCGGAATACCAAGAGACCCAGTACTTC.

This clonotype has at least ten counts. V and J are TRBV3-1 and TRBJ2-5; 9 nucleotides line up with TRBD1. The CDR3 consists of 15 residues. V lost 6 bases to trimming and J lost 5 bases; unmatched junction nucleotides: 10. CDR1 is LGHDT and CDR2 is YNNKEL in the germline V gene (reference sequence). DNA of the CDR3: TGTGCCAGCAGTCACCAACAGGGGGCTGCTGAGACCCAGTACTTC. It codes for CASSHQQGAAETQYF.